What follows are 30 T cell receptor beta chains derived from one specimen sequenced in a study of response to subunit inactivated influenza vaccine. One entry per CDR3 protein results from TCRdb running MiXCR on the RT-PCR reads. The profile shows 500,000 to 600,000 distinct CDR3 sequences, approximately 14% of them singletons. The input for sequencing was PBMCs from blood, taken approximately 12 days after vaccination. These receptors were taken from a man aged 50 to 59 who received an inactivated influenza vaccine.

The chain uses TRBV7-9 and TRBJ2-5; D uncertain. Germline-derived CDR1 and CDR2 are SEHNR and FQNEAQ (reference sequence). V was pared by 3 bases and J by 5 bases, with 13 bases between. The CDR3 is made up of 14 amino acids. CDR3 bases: TGTGCCAGCAGCTTTATTTCGGGTCGGGAGACCCAGTACTTC. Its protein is CASSFISGRETQYF.

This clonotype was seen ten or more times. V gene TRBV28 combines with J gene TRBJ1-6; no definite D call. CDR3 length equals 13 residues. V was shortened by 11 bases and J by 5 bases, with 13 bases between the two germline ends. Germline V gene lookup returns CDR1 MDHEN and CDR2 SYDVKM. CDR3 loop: CAARETNNSPLHF. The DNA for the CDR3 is TGTGCCGCCCGGGAGACCAATAATTCACCCCTCCACTTT. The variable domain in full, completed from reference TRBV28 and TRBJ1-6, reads DVKVTQSSRYLVKRTGEKVFLECVQDMDHENMFWYRQDPGLGLRLIYFSYDVKMKEKGDIPEGYSVSREKKERFSLILESASTNQTSMYLCAARETNNSPLHFGNGTRLTVT.

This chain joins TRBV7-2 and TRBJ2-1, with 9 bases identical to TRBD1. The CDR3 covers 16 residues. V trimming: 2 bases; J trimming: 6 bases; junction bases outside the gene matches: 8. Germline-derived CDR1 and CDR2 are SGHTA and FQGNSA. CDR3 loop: CASSLTGTGLSNEQFF. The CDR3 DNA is TGTGCCAGCAGCTTAACCGGGACAGGGTTAAGCAATGAGCAGTTCTTC.

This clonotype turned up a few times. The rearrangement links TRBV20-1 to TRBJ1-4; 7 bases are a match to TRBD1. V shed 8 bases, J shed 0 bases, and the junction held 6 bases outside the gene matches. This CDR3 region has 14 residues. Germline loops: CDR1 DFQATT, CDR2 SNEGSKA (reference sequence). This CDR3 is CSSNRGPTNEKLFF. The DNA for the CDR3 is TGCAGTTCGAACAGGGGTCCAACTAATGAAAAACTGTTTTTT.

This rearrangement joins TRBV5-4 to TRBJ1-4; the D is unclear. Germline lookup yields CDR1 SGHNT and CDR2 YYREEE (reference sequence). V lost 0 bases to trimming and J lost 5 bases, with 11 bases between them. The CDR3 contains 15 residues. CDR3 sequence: CASSLGEVNNEKLFF. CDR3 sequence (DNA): TGTGCCAGCAGCTTGGGGGAGGTTAACAATGAAAAACTGTTTTTT.

CDR3 sequence: CSVDRFNTEAFF. The CDR3 DNA reads as TGCAGCGTTGACAGGTTTAACACTGAAGCTTTCTTT. J is TRBJ1-1 and V is TRBV29-1, with D unclear. The CDR3 extends over 12 amino acids. The V gene's germline CDR1 is SQVTM and CDR2 ANQGSEA. Trimming removed 3 bases from V and 2 bases from J, with 7 bases in between. The complete variable domain, with remaining parts taken from reference TRBV29-1 and TRBJ1-1, reads SAVISQKPSRDICQRGTSLTIQCQVDSQVTMMFWYRQQPGQSLTLIATANQGSEATYESGFVIDKFPISRPNLTFSTLTVSNMSPEDSSIYLCSVDRFNTEAFFGQGTRLTVV.

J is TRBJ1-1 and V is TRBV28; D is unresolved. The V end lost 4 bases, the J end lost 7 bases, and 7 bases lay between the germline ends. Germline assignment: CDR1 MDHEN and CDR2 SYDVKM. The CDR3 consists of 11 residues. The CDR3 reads CASSSTFEAFF. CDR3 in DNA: TGTGCCAGCAGTTCGACGTTTGAAGCTTTCTTT.

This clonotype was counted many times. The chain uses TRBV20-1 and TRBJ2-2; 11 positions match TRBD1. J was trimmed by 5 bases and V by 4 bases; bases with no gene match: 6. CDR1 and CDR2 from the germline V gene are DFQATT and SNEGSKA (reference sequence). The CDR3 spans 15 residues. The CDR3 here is CSATPRDRGTGELFF. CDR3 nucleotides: TGCAGTGCTACCCCCCGGGACAGGGGGACCGGGGAGCTGTTTTTT.

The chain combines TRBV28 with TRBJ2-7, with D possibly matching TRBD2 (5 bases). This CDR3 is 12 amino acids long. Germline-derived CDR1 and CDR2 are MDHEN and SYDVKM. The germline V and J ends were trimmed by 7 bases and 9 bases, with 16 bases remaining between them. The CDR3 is CASTPPRGPQYF. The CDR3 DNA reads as TGTGCCAGCACCCCACCCCGGGGTCCGCAGTACTTC.

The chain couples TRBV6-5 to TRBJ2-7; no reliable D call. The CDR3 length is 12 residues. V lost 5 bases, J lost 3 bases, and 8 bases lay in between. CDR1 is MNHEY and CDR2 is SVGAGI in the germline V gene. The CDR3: CASSPRLYEQYF. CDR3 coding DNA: TGTGCCAGCAGTCCAAGACTCTACGAGCAGTACTTC.

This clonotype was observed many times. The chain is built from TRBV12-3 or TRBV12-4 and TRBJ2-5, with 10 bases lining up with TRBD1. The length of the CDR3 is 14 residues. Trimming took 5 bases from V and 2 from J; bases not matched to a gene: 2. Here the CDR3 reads CASSRGQGQETQYF. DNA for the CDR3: TGTGCCAGCAGTCGGGGACAGGGGCAAGAGACCCAGTACTTC.

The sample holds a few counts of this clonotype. The CDR3 sequence is CASSLLNQEQFF. The CDR3 bases are TGTGCCAGCAGCTTATTGAACCAGGAGCAGTTCTTC. The chain links TRBV7-3 to TRBJ2-1; D is unclear. With 2 bases removed from V and 10 bases from J, the gap between germline ends came to 9 bases. The length of the CDR3 is 12 residues. Germline CDR1 SGHTA, CDR2 FQGTGA. Full variable domain (remainder filled in from reference TRBV7-3 and TRBJ2-1): GAGVSQTPSNKVTEKGKYVELRCDPISGHTALYWYRQSLGQGPEFLIYFQGTGAADDSGLPNDRFFAVRPEGSVSTLKIQRTERGDSAVYLCASSLLNQEQFFGPGTRLTVL.

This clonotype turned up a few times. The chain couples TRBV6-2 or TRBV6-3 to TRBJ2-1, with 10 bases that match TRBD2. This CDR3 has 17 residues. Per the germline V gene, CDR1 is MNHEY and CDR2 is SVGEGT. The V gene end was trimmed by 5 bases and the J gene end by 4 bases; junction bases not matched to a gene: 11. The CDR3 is CASSPPRWTSGYNEQFF. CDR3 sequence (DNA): TGTGCCAGCAGTCCACCGAGGTGGACTAGCGGTTACAATGAGCAGTTCTTC.

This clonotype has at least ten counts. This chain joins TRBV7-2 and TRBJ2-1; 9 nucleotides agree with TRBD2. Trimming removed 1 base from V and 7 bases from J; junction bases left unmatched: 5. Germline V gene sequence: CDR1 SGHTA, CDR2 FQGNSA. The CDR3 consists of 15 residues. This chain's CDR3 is CASSLGFSGGNEQFF. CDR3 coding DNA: TGTGCCAGCAGCTTAGGGTTTAGCGGGGGAAATGAGCAGTTCTTC.

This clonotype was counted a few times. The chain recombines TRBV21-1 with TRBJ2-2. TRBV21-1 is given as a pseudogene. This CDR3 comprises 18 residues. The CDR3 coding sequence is TGTGCCAGCAGCAAAGAGGAGTCTGCCGGTCGGGCCACCGGGGAGCTGTTTTTT. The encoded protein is CASSKEESAGRATGELFF.

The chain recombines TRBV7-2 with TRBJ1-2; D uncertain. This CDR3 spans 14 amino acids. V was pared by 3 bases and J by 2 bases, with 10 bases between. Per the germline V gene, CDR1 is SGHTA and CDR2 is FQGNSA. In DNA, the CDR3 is TGTGCCAGCAGCTTTACGACACCAAACTATGGCTACACCTTC. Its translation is CASSFTTPNYGYTF.

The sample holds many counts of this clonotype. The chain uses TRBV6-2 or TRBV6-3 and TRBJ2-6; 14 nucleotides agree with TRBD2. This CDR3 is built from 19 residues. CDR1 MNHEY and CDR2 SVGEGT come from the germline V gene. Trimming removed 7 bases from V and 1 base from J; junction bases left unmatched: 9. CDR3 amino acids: CASIPKGLAGGSGANVLTF. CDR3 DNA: TGTGCCAGCATTCCAAAAGGACTAGCGGGAGGTTCTGGGGCCAACGTCCTGACTTTC.

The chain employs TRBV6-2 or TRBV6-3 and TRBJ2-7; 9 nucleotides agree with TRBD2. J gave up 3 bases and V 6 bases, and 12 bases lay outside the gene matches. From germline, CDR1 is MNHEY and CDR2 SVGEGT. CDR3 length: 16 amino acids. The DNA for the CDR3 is TGTGCCAGCAGACCCTACCCCGCTAGCGGGAACTACGAGCAGTACTTC. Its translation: CASRPYPASGNYEQYF.

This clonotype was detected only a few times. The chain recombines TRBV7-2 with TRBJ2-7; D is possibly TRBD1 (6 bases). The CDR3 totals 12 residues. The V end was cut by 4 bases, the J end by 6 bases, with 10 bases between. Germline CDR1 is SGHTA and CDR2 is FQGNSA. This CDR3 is CASSSNRAEQYF. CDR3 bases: TGTGCCAGCAGCTCTAACAGGGCCGAGCAGTACTTC.

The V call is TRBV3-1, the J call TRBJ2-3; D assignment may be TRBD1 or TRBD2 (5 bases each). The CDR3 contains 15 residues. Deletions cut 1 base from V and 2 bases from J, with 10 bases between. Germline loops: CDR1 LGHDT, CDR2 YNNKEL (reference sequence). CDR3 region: CASSQVRGLTDTQYF. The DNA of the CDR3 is TGTGCCAGCAGCCAAGTGAGGGGTCTCACAGATACGCAGTATTTT.

As DNA, the CDR3 is TGCGCCAGCAGCCAAGACCTGGAAAGGCGGGGAAGCACAGATACGCAGTATTTT. Translation: CASSQDLERRGSTDTQYF. V is TRBV4-3 and J is TRBJ2-3; TRBD2 might be the D (6 bases). Germline-derived CDR1 and CDR2 are LGHNA and YSLEER. Trimming removed 0 bases from V and 0 bases from J, with 16 bases in between. The CDR3 has 18 residues.

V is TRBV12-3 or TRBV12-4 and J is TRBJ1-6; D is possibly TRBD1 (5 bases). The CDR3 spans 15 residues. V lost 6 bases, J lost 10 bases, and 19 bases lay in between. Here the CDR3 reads CASSTLAGPRSPLHF. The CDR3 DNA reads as TGTGCCAGCAGCACCCTGGCAGGGCCAAGGTCACCCCTCCACTTT.

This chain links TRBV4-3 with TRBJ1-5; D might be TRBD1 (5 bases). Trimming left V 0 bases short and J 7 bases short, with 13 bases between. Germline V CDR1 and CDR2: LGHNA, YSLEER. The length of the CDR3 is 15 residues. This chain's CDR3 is CASSQDMGGGQPQHF. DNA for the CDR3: TGCGCCAGCAGCCAAGATATGGGGGGAGGGCAGCCCCAGCATTTT.

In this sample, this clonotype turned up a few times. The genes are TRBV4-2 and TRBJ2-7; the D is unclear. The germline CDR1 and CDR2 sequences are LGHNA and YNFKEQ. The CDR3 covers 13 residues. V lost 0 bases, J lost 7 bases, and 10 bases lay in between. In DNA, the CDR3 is TGTGCCAGCAGCCAAGATGATGGCAGGGAGCAGTACTTC. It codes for CASSQDDGREQYF.

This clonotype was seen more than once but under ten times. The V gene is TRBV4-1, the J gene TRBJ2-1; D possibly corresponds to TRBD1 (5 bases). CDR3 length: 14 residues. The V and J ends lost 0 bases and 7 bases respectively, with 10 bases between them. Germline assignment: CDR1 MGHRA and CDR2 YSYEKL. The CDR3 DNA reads TGCGCCAGCAGCCAAGAGAAAGGGGCGAATGAGCAGTTCTTC. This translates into CASSQEKGANEQFF.

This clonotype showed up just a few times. CDR3 coding DNA: TGTGCCAGCAGAAACTATGGCTACACCTTC. This gives the protein CASRNYGYTF. J is TRBJ1-2 and V is TRBV6-6; unclear D gene. The CDR3 consists of 10 residues. Germline V CDR1 and CDR2: MNHNY, SVGAGI (reference sequence). V was shortened by 6 bases and J by 2 bases, with 1 base between the two germline ends.

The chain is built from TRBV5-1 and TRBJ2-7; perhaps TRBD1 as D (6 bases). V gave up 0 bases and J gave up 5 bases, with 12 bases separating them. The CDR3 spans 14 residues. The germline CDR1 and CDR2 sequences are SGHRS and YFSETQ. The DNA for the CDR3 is TGCGCCAGCAGCTTGGTCCTGGGGGCCCACGAGCAGTACTTC. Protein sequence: CASSLVLGAHEQYF.

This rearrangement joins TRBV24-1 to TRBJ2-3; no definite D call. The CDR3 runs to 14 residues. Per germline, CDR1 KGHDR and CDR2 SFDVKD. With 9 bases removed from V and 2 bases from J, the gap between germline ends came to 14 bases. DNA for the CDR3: TGTGCCACCGGGAAGGCCTTTTCCACAGATACGCAGTATTTT. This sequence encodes CATGKAFSTDTQYF.

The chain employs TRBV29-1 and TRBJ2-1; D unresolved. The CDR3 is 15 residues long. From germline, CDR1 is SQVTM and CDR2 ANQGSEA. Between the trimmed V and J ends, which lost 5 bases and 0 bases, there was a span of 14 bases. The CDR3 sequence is CSVSFQRLSYNEQFF. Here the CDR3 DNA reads TGCAGCGTTTCCTTCCAACGTCTCTCCTACAATGAGCAGTTCTTC.

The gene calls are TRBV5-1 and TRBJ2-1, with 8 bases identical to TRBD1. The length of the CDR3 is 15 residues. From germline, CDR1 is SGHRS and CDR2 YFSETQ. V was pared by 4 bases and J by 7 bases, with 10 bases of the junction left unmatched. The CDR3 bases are TGCGCCAGCAGCCCCGGACAGGGTTGGGGGAATGAGCAGTTCTTC. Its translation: CASSPGQGWGNEQFF.